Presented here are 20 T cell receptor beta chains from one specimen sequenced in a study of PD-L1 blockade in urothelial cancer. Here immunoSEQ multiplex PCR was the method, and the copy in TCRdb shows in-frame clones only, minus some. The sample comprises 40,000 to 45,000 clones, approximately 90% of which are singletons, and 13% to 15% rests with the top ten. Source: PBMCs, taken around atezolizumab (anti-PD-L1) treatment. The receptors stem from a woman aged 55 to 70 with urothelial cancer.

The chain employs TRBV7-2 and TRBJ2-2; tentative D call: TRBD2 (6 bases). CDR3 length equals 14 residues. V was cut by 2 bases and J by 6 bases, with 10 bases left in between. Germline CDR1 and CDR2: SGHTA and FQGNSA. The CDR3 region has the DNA TGTGCCAGCAGCTTATGGCGGGACTCCGGGGAGCTGTTTTTT. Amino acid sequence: CASSLWRDSGELFF.

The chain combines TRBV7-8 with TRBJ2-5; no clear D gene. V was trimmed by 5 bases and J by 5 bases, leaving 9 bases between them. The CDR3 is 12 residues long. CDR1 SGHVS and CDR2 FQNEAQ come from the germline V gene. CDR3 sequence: CASSTGSETQYF. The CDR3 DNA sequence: TGTGCCAGCAGCACGGGTTCGGAGACCCAGTACTTC. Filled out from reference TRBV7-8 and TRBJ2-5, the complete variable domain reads GAGVSQSPRYKVAKRGQDVALRCDPISGHVSLFWYQQALGQGPEFLTYFQNEAQLDKSGLPSDRFFAERPEGSVSTLKIQRTQQEDSAVYLCASSTGSETQYFGPGTRLLVL.

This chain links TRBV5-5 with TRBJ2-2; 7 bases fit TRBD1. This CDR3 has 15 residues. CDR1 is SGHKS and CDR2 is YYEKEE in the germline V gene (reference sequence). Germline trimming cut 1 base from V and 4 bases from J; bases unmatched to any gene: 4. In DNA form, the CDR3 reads TGTGCCAGCAGCTTGTACGGGACAGCCACCGGGGAGCTGTTTTTT. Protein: CASSLYGTATGELFF.

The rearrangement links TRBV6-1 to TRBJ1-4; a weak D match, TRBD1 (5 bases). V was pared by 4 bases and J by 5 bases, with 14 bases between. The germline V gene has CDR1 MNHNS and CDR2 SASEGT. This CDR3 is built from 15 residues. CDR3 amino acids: CASSGGSGGNEKLFF. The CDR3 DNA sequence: TGTGCCAGCAGTGGAGGGTCCGGGGGGAATGAAAAACTGTTTTTT.

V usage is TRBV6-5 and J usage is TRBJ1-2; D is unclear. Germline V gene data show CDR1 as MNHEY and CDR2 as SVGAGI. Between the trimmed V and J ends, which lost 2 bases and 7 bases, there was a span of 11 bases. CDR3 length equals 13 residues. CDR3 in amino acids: CASSYQRAVGYTF. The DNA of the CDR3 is TGTGCCAGCAGTTACCAGCGGGCTGTTGGCTACACCTTC.

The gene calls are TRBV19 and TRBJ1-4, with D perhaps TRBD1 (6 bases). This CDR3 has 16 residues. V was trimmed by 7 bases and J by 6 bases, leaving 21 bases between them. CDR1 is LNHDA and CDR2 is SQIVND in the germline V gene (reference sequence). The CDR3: CASTDYLRGEDEKLFF. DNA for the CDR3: TGTGCCAGTACCGATTACCTCAGGGGAGAGGATGAAAAACTGTTTTTT. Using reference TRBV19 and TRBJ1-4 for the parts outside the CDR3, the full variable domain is DGGITQSPKYLFRKEGQNVTLSCEQNLNHDAMYWYRQDPGQGLRLIYYSQIVNDFQKGDIAEGYSVSREKKESFPLTVTSAQKNPTAFYLCASTDYLRGEDEKLFFGSGTQLSVL.

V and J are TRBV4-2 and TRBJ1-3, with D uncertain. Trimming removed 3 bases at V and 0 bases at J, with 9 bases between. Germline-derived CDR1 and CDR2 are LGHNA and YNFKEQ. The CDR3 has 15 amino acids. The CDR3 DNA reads TGTGCCAGCAGCCAGAAACGGTCCTCTGGAAACACCATATATTTT. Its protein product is CASSQKRSSGNTIYF.

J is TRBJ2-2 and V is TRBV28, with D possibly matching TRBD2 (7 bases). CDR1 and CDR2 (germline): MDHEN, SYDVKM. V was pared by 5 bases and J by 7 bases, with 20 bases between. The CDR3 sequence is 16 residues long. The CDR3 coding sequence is TGTGCCAGCAGTAGACTGCGGGGGCAGGCTATCGGGGAGCTGTTTTTT. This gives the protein CASSRLRGQAIGELFF.

CDR3 sequence (DNA): TGTGCCAGCAGCTTAGCCGGGACAGGTAACGAGCAGTACTTC. Translated: CASSLAGTGNEQYF. The chain has TRBV7-2 and TRBJ2-7; TRBD1 agrees at 8 bases. Germline V gene lookup returns CDR1 SGHTA and CDR2 FQGNSA. V lost 0 bases, J lost 5 bases, and 3 bases stayed unmatched. The CDR3 is 14 residues long.

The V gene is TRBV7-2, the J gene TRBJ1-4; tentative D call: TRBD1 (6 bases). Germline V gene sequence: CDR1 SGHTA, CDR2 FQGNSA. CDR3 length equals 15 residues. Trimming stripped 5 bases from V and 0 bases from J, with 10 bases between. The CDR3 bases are TGTGCCAGCAGCCCCCGACAGGCAACTAATGAAAAACTGTTTTTT. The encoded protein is CASSPRQATNEKLFF.

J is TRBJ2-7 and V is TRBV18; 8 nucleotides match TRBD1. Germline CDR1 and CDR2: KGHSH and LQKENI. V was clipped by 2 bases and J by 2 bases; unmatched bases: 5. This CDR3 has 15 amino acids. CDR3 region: CASSPGRDRTYEQYF. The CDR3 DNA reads TGTGCCAGCTCACCAGGTAGGGACAGGACCTACGAGCAGTACTTC.

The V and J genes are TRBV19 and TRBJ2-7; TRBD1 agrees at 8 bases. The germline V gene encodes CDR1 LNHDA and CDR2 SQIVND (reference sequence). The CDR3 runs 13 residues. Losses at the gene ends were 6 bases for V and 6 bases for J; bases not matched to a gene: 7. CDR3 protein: CASRGQGRREQYF. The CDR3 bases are TGTGCCAGTAGAGGACAGGGCAGGCGCGAGCAGTACTTC.

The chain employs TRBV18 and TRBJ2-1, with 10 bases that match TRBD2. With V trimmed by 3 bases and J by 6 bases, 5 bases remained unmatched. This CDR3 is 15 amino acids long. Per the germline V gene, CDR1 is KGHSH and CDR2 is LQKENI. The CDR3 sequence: CASSPRTSGSNEQFF. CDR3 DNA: TGTGCCAGCTCACCCCGGACTAGCGGTAGCAATGAGCAGTTCTTC.

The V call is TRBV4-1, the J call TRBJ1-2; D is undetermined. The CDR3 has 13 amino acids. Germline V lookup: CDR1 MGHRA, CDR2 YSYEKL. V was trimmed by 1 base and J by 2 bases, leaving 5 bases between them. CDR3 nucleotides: TGCGCCAGCAGCCAAGGAGAGAACTATGGCTACACCTTC. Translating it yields CASSQGENYGYTF.

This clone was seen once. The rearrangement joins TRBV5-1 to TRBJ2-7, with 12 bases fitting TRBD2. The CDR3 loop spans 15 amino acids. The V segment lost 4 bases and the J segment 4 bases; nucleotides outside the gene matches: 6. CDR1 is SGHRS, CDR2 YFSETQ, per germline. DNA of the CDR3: TGCGCCAGCAGCGTCAGGACTAGCGGGGCATACGAGCAGTACTTC. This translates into CASSVRTSGAYEQYF.

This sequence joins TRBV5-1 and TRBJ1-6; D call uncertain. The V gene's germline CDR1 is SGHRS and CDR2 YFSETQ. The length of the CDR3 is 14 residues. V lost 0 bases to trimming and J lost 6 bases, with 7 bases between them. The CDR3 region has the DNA TGCGCCAGCAGCTTGGAACAGATTAATTCACCCCTCCACTTT. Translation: CASSLEQINSPLHF.

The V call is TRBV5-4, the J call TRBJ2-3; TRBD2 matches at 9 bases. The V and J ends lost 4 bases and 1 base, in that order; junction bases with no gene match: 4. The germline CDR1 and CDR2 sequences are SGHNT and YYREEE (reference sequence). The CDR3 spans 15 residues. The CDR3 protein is CASSRGLARTDTQYF. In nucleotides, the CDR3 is TGTGCCAGCAGCCGTGGACTAGCGCGCACAGATACGCAGTATTTT.

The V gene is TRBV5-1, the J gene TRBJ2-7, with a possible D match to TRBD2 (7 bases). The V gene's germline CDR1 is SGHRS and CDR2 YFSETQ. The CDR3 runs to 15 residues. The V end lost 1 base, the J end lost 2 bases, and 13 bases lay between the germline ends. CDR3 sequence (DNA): TGCGCCAGCAGCTTGAACGGGGGGCTGGCCTACGAGCAGTACTTC. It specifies CASSLNGGLAYEQYF.

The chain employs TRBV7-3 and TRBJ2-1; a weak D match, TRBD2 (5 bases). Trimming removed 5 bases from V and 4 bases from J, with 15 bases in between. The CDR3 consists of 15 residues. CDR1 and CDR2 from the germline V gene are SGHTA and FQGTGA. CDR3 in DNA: TGTGCCAGCAGCACCGGACTGGATCCTTACAATGAGCAGTTCTTC. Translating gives CASSTGLDPYNEQFF.

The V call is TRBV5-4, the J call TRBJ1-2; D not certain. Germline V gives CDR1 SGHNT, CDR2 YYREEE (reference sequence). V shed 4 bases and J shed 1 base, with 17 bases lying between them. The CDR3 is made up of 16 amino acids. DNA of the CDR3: TGTGCCAGCAGCCGAGGCCCGTCGGGGAATAACTATGGCTACACCTTC. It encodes CASSRGPSGNNYGYTF.